This TCR beta chain was sequenced in a study of blood T cell repertoires in COVID-19. About the study: The origin of the acute and convalescent COVID-19 samples was the United States, Italy and Spain. Sample material is recorded as cDNA or gDNA derived from T cells, B-cell-depleted T cells, or PBMCs.

The authors' processing: Using reference gene primer amplification, nucleated cell counts were estimated. Assay used: immunoSEQ multiplex PCR; TCRdb lists only in-frame clones, some missing. The DNA gave D and trimming, while V, J and clone size come from that table. Among some 120,000 clones listed, roughly 90% were seen once. V shed 6 bases and J shed 4 bases, with 13 bases lying between them. The germline V gene encodes CDR1 PRHDT and CDR2 FYEKMQ (reference sequence). The CDR3 extends over 13 amino acids. The chain carries TRBV13 and TRBJ2-7; maybe TRBD2 (6 bases). Sample: peripheral blood. This receptor was obtained from a man aged 45-65 years with active COVID-19. In DNA, the CDR3 is TGTGCCAGCAGGCGGGGCCGAAGATACGAGCAGTACGTC. Translating gives CASRRGRRYEQYV.